The 2 T cell receptor beta chains reported below all come from one sample, sequenced in a study of beta chain features in type 1 diabetes. Findings and caveats of the study: TCRB CDR3s from Type 1 diabetes patients were moderately but significantly shorter in all four CD4+ subsets.

These receptors' targets are unknown. Isolated RNA was reverse transcribed in full, so expressed TCRB transcripts were sequenced. Some clones are missing from TCRdb's copy, which holds only in-frame ones; the method was immunoSEQ multiplex PCR. The table lists around 310,000 clones, approximately 12% of them singletons. Sequenced input: naive CD4+ T cells from blood. Receptor source: a woman aged 18-35 years with type 1 diabetes.

This clone was found a few times. The rearrangement links TRBV2 to TRBJ2-7, with TRBD2 as a possible D gene (6 bases). This CDR3 has 15 residues. Germline V gene sequence: CDR1 SNHLY, CDR2 FYNNEI. V was cut by 6 bases and J by 6 bases, with 21 bases left in between. The CDR3 nucleotides are TGTGCCAGCAGACGGGACTCCTGGACTGACGGCGAGCAGTACTTC. This gives the protein CASRRDSWTDGEQYF.

This sequence joins TRBV18 and TRBJ1-1, with 8 bases identical to TRBD1. Germline assignment: CDR1 KGHSH and CDR2 LQKENI. With V trimmed by 6 bases and J by 5 bases, 14 bases remained unmatched. This CDR3 contains 16 residues. The CDR3 sequence: CASSPIEQGAGTEAFF. In nucleotides, the CDR3 is TGTGCCAGCTCCCCGATAGAGCAGGGGGCTGGGACTGAAGCTTTCTTT.